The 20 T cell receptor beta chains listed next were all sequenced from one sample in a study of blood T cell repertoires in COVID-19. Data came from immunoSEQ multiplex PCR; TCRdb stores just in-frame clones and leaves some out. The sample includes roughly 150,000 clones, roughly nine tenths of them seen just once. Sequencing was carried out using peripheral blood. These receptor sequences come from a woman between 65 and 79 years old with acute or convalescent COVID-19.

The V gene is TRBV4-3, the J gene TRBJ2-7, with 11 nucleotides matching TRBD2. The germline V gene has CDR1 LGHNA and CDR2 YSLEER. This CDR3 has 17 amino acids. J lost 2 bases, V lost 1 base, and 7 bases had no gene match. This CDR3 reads CASSQGSGTSGPYEQYF. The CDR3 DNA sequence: TGCGCCAGCAGCCAAGGCTCCGGGACTAGCGGTCCCTACGAGCAGTACTTC.

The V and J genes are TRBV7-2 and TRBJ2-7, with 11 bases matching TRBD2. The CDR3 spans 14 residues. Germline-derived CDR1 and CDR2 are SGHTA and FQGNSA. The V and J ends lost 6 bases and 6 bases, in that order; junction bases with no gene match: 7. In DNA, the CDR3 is TGTGCCAGCAGGTCGATAGCGGGAGGGCTCGAGCAGTACTTC. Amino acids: CASRSIAGGLEQYF.

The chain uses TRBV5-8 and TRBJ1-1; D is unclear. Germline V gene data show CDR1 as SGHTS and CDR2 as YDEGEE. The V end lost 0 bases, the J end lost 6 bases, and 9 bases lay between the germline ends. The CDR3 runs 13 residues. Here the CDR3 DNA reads TGTGCCAGCAGCTTGGGAGGGAAGGCTGAAGCTTTCTTT. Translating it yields CASSLGGKAEAFF.

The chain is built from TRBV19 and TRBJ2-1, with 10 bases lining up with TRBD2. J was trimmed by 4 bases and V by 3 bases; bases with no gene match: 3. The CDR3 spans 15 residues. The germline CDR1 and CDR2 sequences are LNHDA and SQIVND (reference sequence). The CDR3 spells CASSIPTSGYNEQFF. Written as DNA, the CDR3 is TGTGCCAGTAGTATTCCGACTAGCGGGTACAATGAGCAGTTCTTC. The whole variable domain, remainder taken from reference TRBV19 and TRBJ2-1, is DGGITQSPKYLFRKEGQNVTLSCEQNLNHDAMYWYRQDPGQGLRLIYYSQIVNDFQKGDIAEGYSVSREKKESFPLTVTSAQKNPTAFYLCASSIPTSGYNEQFFGPGTRLTVL.

This CDR3 is CASSAGLDRGYEQYF. In DNA form, the CDR3 reads TGTGCCAGCAGCGCCGGATTGGACAGGGGGTACGAGCAGTACTTC. The chain uses TRBV9 and TRBJ2-7, with TRBD1 identical over 10 bases. The CDR3 length is 15 residues. Trimming took 3 bases from V and 4 from J; bases not matched to a gene: 7. Germline V lookup: CDR1 SGDLS, CDR2 YYNGEE.

Here the CDR3 DNA reads TGTGCCTGGAGTACGGGGGACAGGGGTACAGATACGCAGTATTTT. This gives the protein CAWSTGDRGTDTQYF. The chain links TRBV30 to TRBJ2-3, with 10 bases matching TRBD1. The V segment lost 2 bases and the J segment 3 bases; nucleotides outside the gene matches: 5. Germline V gene data show CDR1 as GTSNPN and CDR2 as SVGIG (reference sequence). The CDR3 sequence is 15 residues long.

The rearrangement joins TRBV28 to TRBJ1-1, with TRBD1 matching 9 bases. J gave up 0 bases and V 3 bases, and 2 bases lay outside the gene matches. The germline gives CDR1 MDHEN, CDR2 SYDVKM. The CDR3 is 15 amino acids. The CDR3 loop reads CASSFDRGMNTEAFF. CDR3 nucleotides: TGTGCCAGCAGTTTCGACAGGGGGATGAACACTGAAGCTTTCTTT. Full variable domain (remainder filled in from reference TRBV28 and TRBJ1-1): DVKVTQSSRYLVKRTGEKVFLECVQDMDHENMFWYRQDPGLGLRLIYFSYDVKMKEKGDIPEGYSVSREKKERFSLILESASTNQTSMYLCASSFDRGMNTEAFFGQGTRLTVV.

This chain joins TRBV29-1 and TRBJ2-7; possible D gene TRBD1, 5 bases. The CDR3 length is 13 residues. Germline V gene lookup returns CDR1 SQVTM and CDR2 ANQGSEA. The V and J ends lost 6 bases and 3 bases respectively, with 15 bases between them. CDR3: CSVVTDIYYEQYF. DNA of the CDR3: TGCAGCGTCGTGACAGATATCTACTACGAGCAGTACTTC.

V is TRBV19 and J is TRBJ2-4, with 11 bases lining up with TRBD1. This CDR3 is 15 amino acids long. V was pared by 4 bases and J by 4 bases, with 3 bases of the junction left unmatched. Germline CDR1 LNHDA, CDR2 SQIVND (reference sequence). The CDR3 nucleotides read TGTGCCAGTAGTACGGGACAGGGGGTAAAAAACATTCAGTACTTC. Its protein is CASSTGQGVKNIQYF.

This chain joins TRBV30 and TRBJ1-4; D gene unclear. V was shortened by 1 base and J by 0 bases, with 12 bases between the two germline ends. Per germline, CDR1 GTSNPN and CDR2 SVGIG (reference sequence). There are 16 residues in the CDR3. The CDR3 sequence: CAWSGRGEATNEKLFF. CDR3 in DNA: TGTGCCTGGAGTGGACGGGGAGAAGCAACTAATGAAAAACTGTTTTTT.

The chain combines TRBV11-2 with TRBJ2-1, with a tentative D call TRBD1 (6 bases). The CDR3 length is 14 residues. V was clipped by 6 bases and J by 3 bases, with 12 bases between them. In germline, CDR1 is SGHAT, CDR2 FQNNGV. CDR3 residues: CASRSDRFYNEQFF. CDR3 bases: TGTGCCAGCAGATCAGACAGGTTCTACAATGAGCAGTTCTTC. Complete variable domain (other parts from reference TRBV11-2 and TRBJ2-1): EAGVAQSPRYKIIEKRQSVAFWCNPISGHATLYWYQQILGQGPKLLIQFQNNGVVDDSQLPKDRFSAERLKGVDSTLKIQPAKLEDSAVYLCASRSDRFYNEQFFGPGTRLTVL.

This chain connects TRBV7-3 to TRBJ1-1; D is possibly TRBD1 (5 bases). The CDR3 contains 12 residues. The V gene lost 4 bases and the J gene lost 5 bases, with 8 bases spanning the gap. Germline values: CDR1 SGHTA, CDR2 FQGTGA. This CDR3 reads CASSSGGTEAFF. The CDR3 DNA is TGTGCCAGCAGCTCGGGGGGGACTGAAGCTTTCTTT.

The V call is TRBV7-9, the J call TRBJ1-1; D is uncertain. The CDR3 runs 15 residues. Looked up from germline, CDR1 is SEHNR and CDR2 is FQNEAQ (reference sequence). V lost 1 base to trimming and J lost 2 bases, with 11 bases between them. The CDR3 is CASSLVARINTEAFF. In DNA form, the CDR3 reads TGTGCCAGCAGCTTAGTTGCGCGGATCAACACTGAAGCTTTCTTT.

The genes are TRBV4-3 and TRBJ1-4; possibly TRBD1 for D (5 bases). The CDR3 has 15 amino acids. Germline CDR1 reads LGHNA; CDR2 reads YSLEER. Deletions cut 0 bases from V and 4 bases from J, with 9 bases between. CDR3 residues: CASSQDRARNEKLFF. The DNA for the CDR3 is TGCGCCAGCAGCCAAGACAGGGCCCGTAATGAAAAACTGTTTTTT.

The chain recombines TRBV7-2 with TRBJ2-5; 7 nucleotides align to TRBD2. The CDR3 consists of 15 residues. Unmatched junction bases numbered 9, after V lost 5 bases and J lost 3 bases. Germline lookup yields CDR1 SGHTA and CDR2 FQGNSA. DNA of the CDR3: TGTGCCAGCAGCCTCCGGGTTGGGGGGGAAGAGACCCAGTACTTC. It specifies CASSLRVGGEETQYF.

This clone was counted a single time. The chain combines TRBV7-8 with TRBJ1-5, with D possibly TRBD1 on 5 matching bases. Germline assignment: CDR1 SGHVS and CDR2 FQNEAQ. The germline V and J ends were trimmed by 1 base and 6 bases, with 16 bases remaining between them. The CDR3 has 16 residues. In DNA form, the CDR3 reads TGTGCCAGCAGCTTAGAAGGAGCCCCCCAGGGTCAGCCCCAGCATTTT. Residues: CASSLEGAPQGQPQHF.

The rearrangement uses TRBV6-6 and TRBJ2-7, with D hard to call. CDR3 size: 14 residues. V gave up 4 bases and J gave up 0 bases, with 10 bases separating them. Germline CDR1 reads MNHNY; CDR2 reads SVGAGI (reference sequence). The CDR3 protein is CASSSRWSSYEQYF. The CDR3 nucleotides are TGTGCCAGCAGTTCCCGATGGAGCTCCTACGAGCAGTACTTC.

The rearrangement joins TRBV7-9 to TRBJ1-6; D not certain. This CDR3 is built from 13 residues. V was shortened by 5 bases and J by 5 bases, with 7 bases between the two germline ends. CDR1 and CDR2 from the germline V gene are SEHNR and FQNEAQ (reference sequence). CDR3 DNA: TGTGCCAGCAGCCTATCCAATAATTCACCCCTCCACTTT. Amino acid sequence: CASSLSNNSPLHF.

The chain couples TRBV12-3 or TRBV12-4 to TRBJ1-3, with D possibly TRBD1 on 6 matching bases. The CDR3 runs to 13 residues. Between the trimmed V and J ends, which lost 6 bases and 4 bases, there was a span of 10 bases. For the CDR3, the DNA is TGTGCCAGCAGAACAGGGACCGGAAACACCATATATTTT. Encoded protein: CASRTGTGNTIYF.

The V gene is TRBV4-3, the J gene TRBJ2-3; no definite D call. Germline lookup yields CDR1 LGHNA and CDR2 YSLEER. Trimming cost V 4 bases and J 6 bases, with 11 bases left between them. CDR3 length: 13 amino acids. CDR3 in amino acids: CASSLTVLDTQYF. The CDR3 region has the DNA TGCGCCAGCAGCCTAACGGTTTTGGATACGCAGTATTTT.